This TCR beta chain was captured by sequencing in a study of shared clonotypes between healthy human individuals. As for the study in general: The cohort had a couple of women and a few men, ages 18 to 49.

The split of CD4+ cells yielded CD45RA+ naive and CD45RA-negative memory subsets. Germline assignment: CDR1 LNHDA and CDR2 SQIVND (reference sequence). The CDR3 totals 21 residues. With 3 bases clipped from V and 1 base from J, the junction kept 14 bases outside the gene matches. Deep was the level used in running the assay. Each PCR replicate from the sorted subsets contained roughly 210 ng DNA, which is 30,000 or so T cell genomes. Produced via immunoSEQ multiplex PCR; TCRdb's table is partial and in-frame only. The profile shows about 2,500,000 clones, approximately 92% of them singletons. The sample comprised naive CD4+ T cells sorted from blood. Stated subset: CD45RA+ positively selected. The sequence was collected from a man in his late teens or twenties in good health. The chain uses TRBV19 and TRBJ1-6; TRBD1 matches 11 bases. In DNA, the CDR3 is TGTGCCAGTAGTATTTCGTCGTGGACAGGGGGCGCGGGATCCTATAATTCACCCCTCCACTTT. Its protein is CASSISSWTGGAGSYNSPLHF.